This T cell receptor (beta chain) was found in a study of immune evolution from preneoplasia to lung adenocarcinoma. There are a few counts of this clone. In the same sample, other DNA sequences code for this CDR3. Sequenced by immunoSEQ multiplex PCR; TCRdb stores in-frame clones only, minus some. The profile covers about 15,000 clones, with 81% appearing a single time and about 2.7% taken by the ten largest. Germline CDR1 and CDR2: SGHTA and FQGNSA. Between the trimmed V and J ends, which lost 0 bases and 2 bases, there was a span of 17 bases. This CDR3 region has 17 residues. Histologic diagnosis was independently verified by two lung pathologists.

Specimen: FFPE minimally invasive lung adenocarcinoma tissue. The receptor's source is a person between 60 and 80 years old with lung adenocarcinoma. The rearrangement links TRBV7-2 to TRBJ2-7; D might be TRBD1 or TRBD2, each matching 5 bases. CDR3 in DNA: TGTGCCAGCAGCTTAGCGCCGGGGCCGTATCCGACCTACGAGCAGTACTTC. Translated, it gives CASSLAPGPYPTYEQYF.